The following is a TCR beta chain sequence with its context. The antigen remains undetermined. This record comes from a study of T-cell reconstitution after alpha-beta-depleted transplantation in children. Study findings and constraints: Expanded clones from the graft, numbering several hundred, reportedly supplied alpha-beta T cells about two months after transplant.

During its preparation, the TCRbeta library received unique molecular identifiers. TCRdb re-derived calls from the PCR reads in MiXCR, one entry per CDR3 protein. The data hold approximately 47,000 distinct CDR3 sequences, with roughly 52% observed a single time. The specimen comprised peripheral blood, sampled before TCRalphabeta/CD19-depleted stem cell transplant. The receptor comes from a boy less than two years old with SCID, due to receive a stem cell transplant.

In DNA form, the CDR3 reads TGCGCCAGCAGCCCTCAAGGATTAGCAAAAGAGACCCAGTACTTC. Protein: CASSPQGLAKETQYF. The V gene is TRBV4-1, the J gene TRBJ2-5; D is unresolved. Germline V lookup: CDR1 MGHRA, CDR2 YSYEKL. The CDR3 totals 15 residues. Trimming shortened V by 4 bases and J by 3 bases, and 15 bases separated the two germline ends.